This T cell receptor beta chain was documented in a study of shared clonotypes between healthy human individuals. Regarding the study as a whole: Naive subsets typically showed greater estimated richness than memory subsets. The four-donor shared clonotypes exceeded non-shared clonotypes in generation probability, with non-shared ones scoring lower. For naive CD4 cells, around 5% of clonotypes were shared across a handful of donors.

The CDR3 loop spans 13 amino acids. Germline V gene lookup returns CDR1 MDHEN and CDR2 SYDVKM. Deletions cut 6 bases from V and 4 bases from J, with 12 bases between. The assay was immunoSEQ multiplex PCR, and TCRdb's table has in-frame clones only and misses some. The sample carries millions of clones, more than 80% recorded once. Participating donors were healthy, HIV-negative adults free of recent acute infections or vaccinations. As to this clone: Its antigen is undetermined.

The source of this sequence is a man aged 18 to 29 in good health. The chain combines TRBV28 with TRBJ1-1, with D perhaps TRBD1 (5 bases). The source material was naive CD4+ T cells sorted from blood. The subset denotes: CD45RA+ positively selected. In DNA form, the CDR3 reads TGTGCCAGCAGCTCCGGACAAGTCACTGAAGCTTTCTTT. It codes for CASSSGQVTEAFF. Drawing the rest from reference TRBV28 and TRBJ1-1, the complete variable domain is DVKVTQSSRYLVKRTGEKVFLECVQDMDHENMFWYRQDPGLGLRLIYFSYDVKMKEKGDIPEGYSVSREKKERFSLILESASTNQTSMYLCASSSGQVTEAFFGQGTRLTVV.